This T cell receptor beta chain was documented in a study of radiotherapy plus CTLA-4 blockade in lung cancer. Clones were read by immunoSEQ multiplex PCR, and TCRdb kept only the in-frame ones, dropping some. This table holds 25,000 to 35,000 clones, approximately 81% found once. V dropped 4 bases and J dropped 4 bases, with 20 bases sitting between them. CDR1 and CDR2 from the germline V gene are MNHNS and SASEGT. This CDR3 comprises 17 residues. The TCR comes from a human donor with non-small cell lung cancer that progressed on radiotherapy plus ipilimumab. Sequencing used peripheral blood, obtained from a patient treated with radiotherapy plus ipilimumab. This chain uses TRBV6-1 with TRBJ2-1; D is perhaps TRBD2 (7 bases). This CDR3 reads CASSVEGGISGYNEQFF. Written as DNA, the CDR3 is TGTGCCAGCAGTGTCGAGGGGGGGATCAGTGGGTACAATGAGCAGTTCTTC.